This T cell receptor beta chain was observed in a study of CD8+CD57+ T cells in acquired aplastic anemia. Study details: The study obtained an average of 3.2 ug of DNA from sorted CD4+ and CD8+ cells.

In patients chosen for sequencing, flow cytometry had shown CD8+CD57+ cell expansion. This CDR3 is 13 amino acids long. Germline V gene data show CDR1 as SSHAT and CDR2 as FNYEAQ (reference sequence). In its sample, this clonotype was seen once. A read error may account for a junction end that differs from germline. Genomic DNA acted as the template from which TCR beta VDJ combination and CDR3 sequence profiling were carried out. In TCRdb, the reads were re-called with MiXCR into one record per CDR3 protein. The table lists roughly 80,000 distinct CDR3 sequences, just over 70% of them singletons. The sequenced sample was sorted CD4+, CD8+, or CD8+CD57+ T cells (not recorded which) from PBMCs. The chain carries TRBV7-7 and TRBJ2-5; 8 bases fit TRBD1. This clonotype originated in a human donor with aplastic anemia. CDR3 sequence: CASSWDRRETQYF. In DNA form, the CDR3 reads TGTGCTAGCAGCTGGGACAGGAGGGAGACCCAGTACTTC.